Detailed here is one T cell receptor beta chain. Its matching antigen is unknown. The sample originates from a study of CD4+ T cells in melanoma. Germline CDR1 reads WNHNN; CDR2 reads SYGVQD (reference sequence). The V end was cut by 0 bases, the J end by 3 bases, with 6 bases between. The CDR3 has 13 residues. Assay: immunoSEQ multiplex PCR; the TCRdb copy retains only in-frame clones and omits some. The profile shows 120,000 to 150,000 clones, over 90% of them singletons. General study findings and limits: CD8+ T cell, macrophage and B cell function reportedly correlated with neoantigen-specific CD4+ T cells.

This chain links TRBV10-1 with TRBJ2-7; unclear D gene. This receptor was identified in a human donor with melanoma. The CDR3 here is CASSESERYEQYF. CDR3 bases: TGCGCCAGCAGTGAGTCGGAACGCTACGAGCAGTACTTC.